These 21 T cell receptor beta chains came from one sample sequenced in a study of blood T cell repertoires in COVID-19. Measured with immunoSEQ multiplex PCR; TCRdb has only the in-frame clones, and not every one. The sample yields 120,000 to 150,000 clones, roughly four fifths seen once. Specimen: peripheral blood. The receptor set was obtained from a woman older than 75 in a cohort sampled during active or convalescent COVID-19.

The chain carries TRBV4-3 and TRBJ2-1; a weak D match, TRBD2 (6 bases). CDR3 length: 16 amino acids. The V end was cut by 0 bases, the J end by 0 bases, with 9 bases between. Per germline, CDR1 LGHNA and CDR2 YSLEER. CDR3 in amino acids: CASSQDRGSSYNEQFF. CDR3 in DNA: TGCGCCAGCAGCCAAGATCGGGGGAGCTCCTACAATGAGCAGTTCTTC.

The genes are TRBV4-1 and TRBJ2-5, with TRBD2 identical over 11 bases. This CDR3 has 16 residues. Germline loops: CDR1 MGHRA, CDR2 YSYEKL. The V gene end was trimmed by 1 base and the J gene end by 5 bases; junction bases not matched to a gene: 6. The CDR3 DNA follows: TGCGCCAGCAGCCAAGCCGGGACTAGCGGCCGGGAGACCCAGTACTTC. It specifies CASSQAGTSGRETQYF.

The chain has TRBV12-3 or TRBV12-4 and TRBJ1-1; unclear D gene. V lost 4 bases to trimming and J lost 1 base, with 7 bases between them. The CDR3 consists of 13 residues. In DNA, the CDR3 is TGTGCCAGCAGTTCACGGGAGAACACTGAAGCTTTCTTT. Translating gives CASSSRENTEAFF.

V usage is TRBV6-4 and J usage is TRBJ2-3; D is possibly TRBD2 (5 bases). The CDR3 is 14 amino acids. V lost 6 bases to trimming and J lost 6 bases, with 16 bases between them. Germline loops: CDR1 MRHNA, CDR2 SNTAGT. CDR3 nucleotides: TGTGCCAGCAGCCCGAGACGGGGTGAGGATACGCAGTATTTT. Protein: CASSPRRGEDTQYF.

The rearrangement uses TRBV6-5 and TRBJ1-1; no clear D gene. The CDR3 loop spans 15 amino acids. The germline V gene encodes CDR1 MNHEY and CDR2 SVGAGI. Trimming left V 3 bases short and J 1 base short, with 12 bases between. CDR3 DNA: TGTGCCAGCAGTTATTTCGAGGGAGCGAACACTGAAGCTTTCTTT. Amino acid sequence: CASSYFEGANTEAFF.

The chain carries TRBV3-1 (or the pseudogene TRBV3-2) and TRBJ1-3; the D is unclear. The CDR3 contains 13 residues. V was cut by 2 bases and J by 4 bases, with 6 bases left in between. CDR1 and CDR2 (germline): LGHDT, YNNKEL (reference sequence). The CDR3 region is CASSQSFGNTIYF. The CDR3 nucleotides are TGTGCCAGCAGCCAAAGCTTCGGAAACACCATATATTTT.

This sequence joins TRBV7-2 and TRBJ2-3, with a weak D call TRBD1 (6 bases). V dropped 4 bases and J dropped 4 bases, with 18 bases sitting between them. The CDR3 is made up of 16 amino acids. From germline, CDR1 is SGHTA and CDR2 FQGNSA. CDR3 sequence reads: CASSSVGQYTSDTQYF. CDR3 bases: TGTGCCAGCAGCTCGGTAGGACAGTATACCTCAGATACGCAGTATTTT. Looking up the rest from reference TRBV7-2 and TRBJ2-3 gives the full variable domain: GAGVSQSPSNKVTEKGKDVELRCDPISGHTALYWYRQSLGQGLEFLIYFQGNSAPDKSGLPSDRFSAERTGGSVSTLTIQRTQQEDSAVYLCASSSVGQYTSDTQYFGPGTRLTVL.

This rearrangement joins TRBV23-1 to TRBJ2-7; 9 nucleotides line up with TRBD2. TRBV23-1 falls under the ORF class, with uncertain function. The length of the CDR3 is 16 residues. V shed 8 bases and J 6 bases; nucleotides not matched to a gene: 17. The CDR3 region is CASCRTSDSSGTEQYF. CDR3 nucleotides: TGCGCCAGCTGCAGGACTAGCGACTCGAGTGGGACCGAGCAGTACTTC.

CDR3 coding DNA: TGTGCCAGCAGCCGATTAATAGGACAGGGTAATTCACCCCTCCACTTT. Translating it yields CASSRLIGQGNSPLHF. This chain uses TRBV5-5 with TRBJ1-6; TRBD1 matches 8 bases. After removal of 4 bases from V and 6 bases from J, the junction contained 9 bases not matched to a gene. Looked up from germline, CDR1 is SGHKS and CDR2 is YYEKEE (reference sequence). The CDR3 covers 16 residues.

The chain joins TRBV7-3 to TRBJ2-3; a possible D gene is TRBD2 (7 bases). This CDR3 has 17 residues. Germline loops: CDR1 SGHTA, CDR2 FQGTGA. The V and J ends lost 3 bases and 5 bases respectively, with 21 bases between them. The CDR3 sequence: CASSFTPAGAWEDTQYF. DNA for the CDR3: TGTGCCAGCAGCTTCACCCCCGCGGGGGCTTGGGAAGATACGCAGTATTTT.

CDR3 residues: CASSLAAGGADTQYF. The DNA of the CDR3 is TGTGCCAGCAGCTTAGCAGCCGGGGGGGCGGATACGCAGTATTTT. The chain recombines TRBV7-2 with TRBJ2-3; 8 nucleotides agree with TRBD2. The CDR3 loop spans 15 amino acids. Germline-derived CDR1 and CDR2 are SGHTA and FQGNSA. J was trimmed by 6 bases and V by 0 bases; bases with no gene match: 5.

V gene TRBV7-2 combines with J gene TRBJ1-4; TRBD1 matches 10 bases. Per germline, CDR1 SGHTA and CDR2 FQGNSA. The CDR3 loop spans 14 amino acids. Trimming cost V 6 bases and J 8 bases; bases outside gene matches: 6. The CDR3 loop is CASRRGQGSEKLFF. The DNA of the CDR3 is TGTGCCAGCAGGCGGGGACAGGGGTCGGAAAAACTGTTTTTT.

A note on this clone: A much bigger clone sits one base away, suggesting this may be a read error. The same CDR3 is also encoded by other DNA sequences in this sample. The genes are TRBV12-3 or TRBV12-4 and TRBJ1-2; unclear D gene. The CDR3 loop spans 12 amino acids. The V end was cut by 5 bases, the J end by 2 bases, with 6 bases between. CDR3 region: CASSRQNYGYTF. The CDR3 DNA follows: TGTGCCAGCAGTCGACAAAACTATGGCTACACCTTC.

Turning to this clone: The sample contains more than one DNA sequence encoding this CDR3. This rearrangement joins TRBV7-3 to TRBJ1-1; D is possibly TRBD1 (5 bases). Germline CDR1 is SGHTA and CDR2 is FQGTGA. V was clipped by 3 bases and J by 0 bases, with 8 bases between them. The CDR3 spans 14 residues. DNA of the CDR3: TGTGCCAGCAGCTTGGGGGGACTGAACACTGAAGCTTTCTTT. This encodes CASSLGGLNTEAFF. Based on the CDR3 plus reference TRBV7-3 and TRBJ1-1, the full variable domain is GAGVSQTPSNKVTEKGKYVELRCDPISGHTALYWYRQSLGQGPEFLIYFQGTGAADDSGLPNDRFFAVRPEGSVSTLKIQRTERGDSAVYLCASSLGGLNTEAFFGQGTRLTVV.

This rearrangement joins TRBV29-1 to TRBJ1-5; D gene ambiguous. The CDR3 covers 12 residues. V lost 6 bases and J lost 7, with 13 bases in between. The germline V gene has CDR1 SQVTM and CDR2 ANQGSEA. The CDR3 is CSVGRVGQPQHF. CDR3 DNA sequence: TGCAGCGTGGGTCGGGTAGGACAGCCCCAGCATTTT.

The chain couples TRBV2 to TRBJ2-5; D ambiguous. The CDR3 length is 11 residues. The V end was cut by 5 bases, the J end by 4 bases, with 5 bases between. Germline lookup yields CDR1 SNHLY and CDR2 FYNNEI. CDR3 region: CASSLIETQYF. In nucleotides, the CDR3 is TGTGCCAGCAGTCTAATAGAGACCCAGTACTTC.

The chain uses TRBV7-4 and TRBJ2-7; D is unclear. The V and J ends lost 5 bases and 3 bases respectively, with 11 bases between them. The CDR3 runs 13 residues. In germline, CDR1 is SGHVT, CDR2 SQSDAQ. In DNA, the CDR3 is TGTGCCAGCAGCGTTGCACAGCTCTACGAGCAGTACGTC. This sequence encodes CASSVAQLYEQYV.

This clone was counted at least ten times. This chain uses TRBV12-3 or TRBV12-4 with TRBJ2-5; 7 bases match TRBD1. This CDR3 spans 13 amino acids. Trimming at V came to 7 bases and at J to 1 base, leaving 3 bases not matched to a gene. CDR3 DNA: TGTGCCAGCAAAAGGGACAGCCAAGAGACCCAGTACTTC. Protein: CASKRDSQETQYF.

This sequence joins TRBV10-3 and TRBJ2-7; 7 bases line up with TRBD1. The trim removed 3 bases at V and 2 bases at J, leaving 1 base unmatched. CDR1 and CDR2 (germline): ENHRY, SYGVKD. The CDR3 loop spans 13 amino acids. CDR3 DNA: TGTGCCATCAGTGATGGGACAGCCTACGAGCAGTACTTC. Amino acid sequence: CAISDGTAYEQYF.

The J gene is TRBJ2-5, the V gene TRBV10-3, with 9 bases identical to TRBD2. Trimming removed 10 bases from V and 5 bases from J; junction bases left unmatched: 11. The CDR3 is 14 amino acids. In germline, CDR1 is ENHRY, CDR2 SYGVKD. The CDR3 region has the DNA TGTGCCACCCGGCAAGGCGGGGGGGGTGAGACCCAGTACTTC. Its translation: CATRQGGGGETQYF.

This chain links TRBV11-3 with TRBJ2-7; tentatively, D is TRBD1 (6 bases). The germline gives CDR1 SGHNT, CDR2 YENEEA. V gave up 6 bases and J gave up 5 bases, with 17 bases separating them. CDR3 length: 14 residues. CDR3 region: CASSSQGSQDEQYF. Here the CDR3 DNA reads TGTGCCAGCAGTTCCCAGGGGTCACAGGACGAGCAGTACTTC.